The 28 T cell receptor beta chains listed next were all sequenced from one sample in a study of blood T cell repertoires in COVID-19. Profiled with immunoSEQ multiplex PCR; TCRdb holds only in-frame clones, not every one. The table lists about 38,000 clones, around 80% of them singletons. The sequenced sample was peripheral blood. These receptors were taken from a man in his sixties with COVID-19, enrolled during active disease.

This chain links TRBV21-1 with TRBJ1-3; TRBD1 is taken as the D call from the table, unchecked against the DNA. TRBV21-1 is a known pseudogene. The CDR3 runs to 16 residues. The CDR3 is CASSRLGQVSGNTIYF. The CDR3 nucleotides read TGTGCCAGCAGCCGCTTGGGACAGGTCTCTGGAAACACCATATATTTT.

This chain connects TRBV5-1 to TRBJ2-5; TRBD1 matches at 10 bases. Germline V gene lookup returns CDR1 SGHRS and CDR2 YFSETQ. V was pared by 4 bases and J by 5 bases, with 8 bases of the junction left unmatched. The length of the CDR3 is 15 residues. CDR3 coding DNA: TGCGCCAGCAGCCCCCGGACAGGGGGGCGGGAGACCCAGTACTTC. This gives the protein CASSPRTGGRETQYF.

The chain joins TRBV24-1 to TRBJ1-3; perhaps TRBD1 as D (6 bases). CDR3 length: 16 residues. Trimming pared 4 bases from V and 0 bases from J, leaving 12 bases between. The germline V gene has CDR1 KGHDR and CDR2 SFDVKD. The CDR3 nucleotides are TGTGCCACCAGTGACCCCAGGGGATCCTCTGGAAACACCATATATTTT. It translates to CATSDPRGSSGNTIYF.

This clone was observed once. V and J are TRBV5-8 and TRBJ1-2; D is ambiguous. The CDR3 length is 13 residues. V dropped 0 bases and J dropped 8 bases, with 11 bases sitting between them. Per the germline V gene, CDR1 is SGHTS and CDR2 is YDEGEE. CDR3 sequence reads: CASSLGGEMGYTF. The CDR3 bases are TGTGCCAGCAGCTTGGGGGGAGAAATGGGCTACACCTTC.

The chain is built from TRBV7-3 and TRBJ2-1, with TRBD1 matching 8 bases. The germline V gene encodes CDR1 SGHTA and CDR2 FQGTGA. The CDR3 is made up of 15 amino acids. V was clipped by 8 bases and J by 6 bases; unmatched bases: 12. CDR3 amino acids: CASGFPGQASNEQFF. For the CDR3, the DNA is TGTGCCAGCGGGTTCCCGGGACAGGCTTCCAATGAGCAGTTCTTC.

The gene calls are TRBV10-3 and TRBJ2-6; 7 nucleotides match TRBD1. V shed 3 bases and J 2 bases; nucleotides not matched to a gene: 13. The CDR3 is 19 amino acids. The germline gives CDR1 ENHRY, CDR2 SYGVKD. This CDR3 reads CAISEEGDRAFTGANVLTF. For the CDR3, the DNA is TGTGCCATCAGTGAAGAGGGAGACAGGGCGTTCACTGGGGCCAACGTCCTGACTTTC.

V gene TRBV27 combines with J gene TRBJ1-1, with D unresolved. Germline V gives CDR1 MNHEY, CDR2 SMNVEV (reference sequence). The CDR3 spans 17 residues. Deletions cut 1 base from V and 4 bases from J, with 19 bases between. CDR3 sequence reads: CASSLCLSSNSLTEAFF. The CDR3 DNA sequence: TGTGCCAGCAGTTTATGCCTCTCCTCGAATAGCCTCACTGAAGCTTTCTTT.

V gene TRBV3-1 (or the pseudogene TRBV3-2) combines with J gene TRBJ1-3, with TRBD1 as a possible D gene (6 bases). Germline assignment: CDR1 LGHDT and CDR2 YNNKEL (reference sequence). The CDR3 sequence is 14 residues long. V lost 4 bases, J lost 8 bases, and 15 bases lay in between. The CDR3 sequence is CASSRFGQSDTIYF. The DNA for the CDR3 is TGTGCCAGCAGCCGATTCGGACAGTCGGACACCATATATTTT.

The chain recombines TRBV5-4 with TRBJ1-2; D call uncertain. The CDR3 has 12 amino acids. Germline-derived CDR1 and CDR2 are SGHNT and YYREEE (reference sequence). The V gene lost 4 bases and the J gene lost 8 bases, with 12 bases spanning the gap. The CDR3 here is CASSTPDTGYTF. The CDR3 DNA sequence: TGTGCCAGCAGCACCCCCGACACAGGCTACACCTTC. The entire variable domain, with the rest obtained from reference TRBV5-4 and TRBJ1-2, is as follows: ETGVTQSPTHLIKTRGQQVTLRCSSQSGHNTVSWYQQALGQGPQFIFQYYREEENGRGNFPPRFSGLQFPNYSSELNVNALELDDSALYLCASSTPDTGYTFGSGTRLTVV.

The chain couples TRBV5-4 to TRBJ2-6; 8 bases map to TRBD1. The germline CDR1 and CDR2 sequences are SGHNT and YYREEE (reference sequence). The V segment lost 4 bases and the J segment 5 bases; nucleotides outside the gene matches: 8. The CDR3 is made up of 16 amino acids. CDR3 coding DNA: TGTGCCAGCAGCCCGGGGACAGGCTCGAGGGCCAACGTCCTGACTTTC. Translating it yields CASSPGTGSRANVLTF.

The rearrangement uses TRBV11-2 and TRBJ1-1, with 8 bases identical to TRBD1. Germline V CDR1 and CDR2: SGHAT, FQNNGV. This CDR3 is built from 16 residues. V gave up 4 bases and J gave up 0 bases; unmatched junction bases: 7. CDR3 loop: CASSSRTGPMNTEAFF. CDR3 DNA sequence: TGTGCCAGCAGCTCTCGGACAGGGCCGATGAACACTGAAGCTTTCTTT.

This clone has only one observation. V usage is TRBV2 and J usage is TRBJ1-4, with 10 bases lining up with TRBD1. The V gene end was trimmed by 3 bases and the J gene end by 5 bases; junction bases not matched to a gene: 3. The CDR3 runs 15 residues. Germline V gene sequence: CDR1 SNHLY, CDR2 FYNNEI. The DNA of the CDR3 is TGTGCCAGCAGTGATCGGGACAGGGGAAATGAAAAACTGTTTTTT. Translating gives CASSDRDRGNEKLFF. The variable domain in full, completed from reference TRBV2 and TRBJ1-4, reads EPEVTQTPSHQVTQMGQEVILRCVPISNHLYFYWYRQILGQKVEFLVSFYNNEISEKSEIFDDQFSVERPDGSNFTLKIRSTKLEDSAMYFCASSDRDRGNEKLFFGSGTQLSVL.

DNA for the CDR3: TGTGCCAGCACAGGGACAGGGGAAGCCTGGAGCAATCAGCCCCAGCATTTT. Its translation: CASTGTGEAWSNQPQHF. The chain carries TRBV28 and TRBJ1-5; 10 bases line up with TRBD1. The CDR3 has 17 amino acids. Trimming at V came to 7 bases and at J to 1 base, leaving 10 bases not matched to a gene. Germline values: CDR1 MDHEN, CDR2 SYDVKM.

The chain links TRBV7-2 to TRBJ1-4; 11 positions agree with TRBD1. The V gene's germline CDR1 is SGHTA and CDR2 FQGNSA. This CDR3 is built from 16 residues. The V gene end was trimmed by 1 base and the J gene end by 8 bases; junction bases not matched to a gene: 6. This chain's CDR3 is CASSLGAGTGGEKLFF. The CDR3 region has the DNA TGTGCCAGCAGCTTAGGGGCCGGGACAGGGGGAGAAAAACTGTTTTTT.

V usage is TRBV6-6 and J usage is TRBJ2-7; no clear D. Germline CDR1 is MNHNY and CDR2 is SVGAGI (reference sequence). This CDR3 has 11 amino acids. The V gene lost 6 bases and the J gene lost 2 bases, with 5 bases spanning the gap. The CDR3 loop reads CASSPAYEQYF. CDR3 DNA sequence: TGTGCCAGCAGCCCCGCCTACGAGCAGTACTTC.

The gene calls are TRBV9 and TRBJ1-1, with 9 bases aligning to TRBD1. The CDR3 covers 17 residues. Germline CDR1 reads SGDLS; CDR2 reads YYNGEE. The trim removed 5 bases at V and 1 base at J, leaving 12 bases unmatched. The CDR3 is CASSGQGSILGNTEAFF. The CDR3 DNA follows: TGTGCCAGCAGTGGACAGGGGTCCATTCTTGGGAACACTGAAGCTTTCTTT. Full variable domain (rest looked up from reference TRBV9 and TRBJ1-1): DSGVTQTPKHLITATGQRVTLRCSPRSGDLSVYWYQQSLDQGLQFLIQYYNGEERAKGNILERFSAQQFPDLHSELNLSSLELGDSALYFCASSGQGSILGNTEAFFGQGTRLTVV.

This chain links TRBV27 with TRBJ1-6, with D perhaps TRBD1 (5 bases). V lost 6 bases and J lost 6, with 15 bases in between. The CDR3 is made up of 15 amino acids. Looked up from germline, CDR1 is MNHEY and CDR2 is SMNVEV (reference sequence). CDR3 protein: CASRPADTRNSPLHF. Here the CDR3 DNA reads TGTGCCAGCAGACCCGCGGACACCCGTAATTCACCCCTCCACTTT.

This chain links TRBV6-2 or TRBV6-3 with TRBJ1-5, with D maybe TRBD1 (6 bases). The CDR3 covers 16 residues. Germline-derived CDR1 and CDR2 are MNHEY and SVGEGT. The V and J ends lost 2 bases and 0 bases respectively, with 11 bases between them. CDR3 DNA: TGTGCCAGCAGTTACGCAGGGGCCGATAGCAATCAGCCCCAGCATTTT. Translating it yields CASSYAGADSNQPQHF.

V usage is TRBV15 and J usage is TRBJ1-4, with D possibly matching TRBD1 (5 bases). The germline V gene has CDR1 LNHNV and CDR2 YYDKDF (reference sequence). This CDR3 spans 15 amino acids. The V and J ends lost 0 bases and 8 bases respectively, with 13 bases between them. The CDR3 is CATSRDPRRGEKLFF. CDR3 DNA: TGTGCCACCAGCAGAGATCCGAGGCGGGGGGAAAAACTGTTTTTT.

The rearrangement uses TRBV19 and TRBJ1-1, with 7 bases matching TRBD1. V shed 8 bases, J shed 4 bases, and the junction held 7 bases outside the gene matches. The V gene's germline CDR1 is LNHDA and CDR2 SQIVND (reference sequence). The CDR3 is made up of 13 amino acids. In nucleotides, the CDR3 is TGTGCCAGTCGCCTGGGACAGCTCACTGAAGCTTTCTTT. Its protein is CASRLGQLTEAFF.

The table lists this clone with a count of one. V gene TRBV29-1 combines with J gene TRBJ2-5, with TRBD1 as a possible D gene (6 bases). This CDR3 has 13 amino acids. V was trimmed by 7 bases and J by 0 bases, leaving 12 bases between them. Germline V gene data show CDR1 as SQVTM and CDR2 as ANQGSEA. CDR3 DNA: TGCAGCGGGACCGGACAGAACCAAGAGACCCAGTACTTC. It specifies CSGTGQNQETQYF.

The V gene is TRBV5-4, the J gene TRBJ2-5; 11 bases are shared with TRBD2. Per germline, CDR1 SGHNT and CDR2 YYREEE (reference sequence). This CDR3 contains 15 residues. The junction had 4 bases not matched to a gene; V was cut back by 1 base and J by 5 bases. CDR3 nucleotide sequence: TGTGCCAGCAGCTTGACTAGCGGGAGTGCTGAGACCCAGTACTTC. The encoded protein is CASSLTSGSAETQYF.

The V gene is TRBV3-1 (or the pseudogene TRBV3-2), the J gene TRBJ1-2, with 8 bases matching TRBD1. This CDR3 comprises 16 residues. Germline assignment: CDR1 LGHDT and CDR2 YNNKEL (reference sequence). The trim removed 4 bases at V and 8 bases at J, leaving 15 bases unmatched. The CDR3 here is CASSRGQGPLGGGYTF. The CDR3 coding sequence is TGTGCCAGCAGCCGCGGACAGGGCCCACTGGGTGGAGGCTACACCTTC.

The chain uses TRBV7-9 and TRBJ2-2; D is uncertain. The length of the CDR3 is 14 residues. Trimming removed 3 bases from V and 2 bases from J, with 7 bases in between. The germline CDR1 and CDR2 sequences are SEHNR and FQNEAQ (reference sequence). CDR3 nucleotides: TGTGCCAGCAGCTTCCGCGCCAACACCGGGGAGCTGTTTTTT. It codes for CASSFRANTGELFF. Variable domain in full (rest from reference TRBV7-9 and TRBJ2-2): DTGVSQNPRHKITKRGQNVTFRCDPISEHNRLYWYRQTLGQGPEFLTYFQNEAQLEKSRLLSDRFSAERPKGSFSTLEIQRTEQGDSAMYLCASSFRANTGELFFGEGSRLTVL.

The rearrangement uses TRBV10-3 and TRBJ2-7; possible D gene TRBD2, 5 bases. This CDR3 comprises 13 residues. Trimming cost V 7 bases and J 6 bases, with 16 bases left between them. The germline V gene encodes CDR1 ENHRY and CDR2 SYGVKD. CDR3 residues: CAIKRDDSREQYF. CDR3 DNA: TGTGCCATCAAACGGGATGATAGTCGCGAGCAGTACTTC.

This clone was detected once. This chain joins TRBV6-5 and TRBJ1-6; D is perhaps TRBD1 (5 bases). The V end lost 2 bases, the J end lost 10 bases, and 18 bases lay between the germline ends. The germline CDR1 and CDR2 sequences are MNHEY and SVGAGI. CDR3 length equals 16 residues. CDR3 nucleotide sequence: TGTGCCAGCAGTTACACCAGGGACTTGTATTTCTCACCCCTCCACTTT. Translated, it gives CASSYTRDLYFSPLHF.

The count of this clone is one. The chain joins TRBV2 to TRBJ1-6; 8 bases align to TRBD1. Trimming at V came to 5 bases and at J to 6 bases, leaving 6 bases not matched to a gene. Germline V gene sequence: CDR1 SNHLY, CDR2 FYNNEI. This CDR3 has 15 residues. In DNA, the CDR3 is TGTGCCAGCAGTCAAGACAGGGGCAGTAATTCACCCCTCCACTTT. As protein: CASSQDRGSNSPLHF.

This rearrangement joins TRBV7-2 to TRBJ2-2; D might be TRBD2 (7 bases). CDR1 SGHTA and CDR2 FQGNSA come from the germline V gene. Trimming pared 1 base from V and 1 base from J, leaving 10 bases between. This CDR3 contains 16 residues. The CDR3 reads CASSLGRGRNTGELFF. The CDR3 bases are TGTGCCAGCAGCTTAGGGCGGGGGCGGAACACCGGGGAGCTGTTTTTT.